This TCR beta chain came from a study of response to subunit inactivated influenza vaccine. General study results and limits: The authors suggested that every seasonal influenza vaccination recruits few new T cells.

TCRdb used MiXCR to reprocess the RT-PCR reads, holding one entry per CDR3 protein. The table records approximately 500,000 distinct CDR3 sequences, around 21% of them present only once. A note on this clonotype: Its antigen is unidentified.

The sample was also reused in another study, on T cells expressing NK-cell markers. From that report: The authors generated TCR beta cDNA through 5'RACE template switching with UMIs. In sorted CD3+CD56+NKG2C+, CD3+CD56+NKG2C- and CD3+CD56-NKG2C+ T cells, TCR beta repertoires were obtained. In a handful of donors, dominant clonotypes made up about 25-60.1% of CD3+CD56-NKG2C+ cells.

The sample consisted of CD4+ T cells sorted from PBMCs, taken 11 to 12 days after vaccination. This clonotype originated in a man aged 45-60 years who received an inactivated influenza vaccine.

The CDR3 nucleotides read TGTGCCAGCAGTTTATTACGGTGGTCGGGTGACGAGCAGTACTTC. Translated, it gives CASSLLRWSGDEQYF. The chain links TRBV28 to TRBJ2-7, with D hard to call. CDR1 is MDHEN, CDR2 SYDVKM, per germline. CDR3 length: 15 residues. V dropped 1 base and J dropped 5 bases, with 15 bases sitting between them.